The entry that follows covers one TCR beta chain sequence. Its antigen remains unidentified. These data originate in a study of T cell responses to AZD1222 COVID-19 vaccine. Study conclusions and caveats: No repertoire was sampled before or during the peak T cell response, only after it. CD4 TCRs covered the whole spike, strongest at regions 160-218 and 743-854.

J was trimmed by 1 base and V by 7 bases; bases with no gene match: 7. The CDR3 has 15 amino acids. The V gene's germline CDR1 is LNHDA and CDR2 SQIVND (reference sequence). Profiled with immunoSEQ multiplex PCR; TCRdb holds only in-frame clones, not every one. The table has some 160,000 clones, 75% to 95% seen once. The chain uses TRBV19 and TRBJ1-1; 9 bases are shared with TRBD1. This TCR derives from an adult in good health. This material consisted of peripheral blood, taken on day 0 of AZD1222 vaccination. CDR3 residues: CASTQTGGENTEAFF. The CDR3 region has the DNA TGTGCCAGTACTCAGACAGGGGGTGAGAACACTGAAGCTTTCTTT.